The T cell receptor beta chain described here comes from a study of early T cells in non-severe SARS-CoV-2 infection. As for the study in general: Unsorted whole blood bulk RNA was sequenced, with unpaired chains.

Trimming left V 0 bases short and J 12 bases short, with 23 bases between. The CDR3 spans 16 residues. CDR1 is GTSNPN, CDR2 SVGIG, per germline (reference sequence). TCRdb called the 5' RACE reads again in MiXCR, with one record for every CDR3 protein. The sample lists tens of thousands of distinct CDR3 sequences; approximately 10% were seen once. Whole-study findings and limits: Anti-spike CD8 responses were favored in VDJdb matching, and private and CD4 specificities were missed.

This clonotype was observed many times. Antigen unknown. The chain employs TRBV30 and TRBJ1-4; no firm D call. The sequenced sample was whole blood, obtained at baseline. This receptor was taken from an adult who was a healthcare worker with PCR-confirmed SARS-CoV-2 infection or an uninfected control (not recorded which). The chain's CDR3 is CAWSVPSGLGHAELFF. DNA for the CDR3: TGTGCCTGGAGTGTACCGTCAGGTCTAGGCCACGCGGAACTGTTTTTT.